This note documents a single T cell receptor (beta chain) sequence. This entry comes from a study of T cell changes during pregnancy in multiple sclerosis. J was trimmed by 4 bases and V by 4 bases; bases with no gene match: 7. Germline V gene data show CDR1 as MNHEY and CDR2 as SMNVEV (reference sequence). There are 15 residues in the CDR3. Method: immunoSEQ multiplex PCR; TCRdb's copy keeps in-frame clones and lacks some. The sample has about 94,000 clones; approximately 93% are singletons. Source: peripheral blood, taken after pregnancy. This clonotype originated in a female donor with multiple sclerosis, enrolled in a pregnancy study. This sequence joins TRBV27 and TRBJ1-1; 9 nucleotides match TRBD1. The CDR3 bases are TGTGCCAGCAGTTCCGCCCTGACAGGGGGCACTGAAGCTTTCTTT. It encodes CASSSALTGGTEAFF.